One and the same sample provided the 17 T cell receptor beta chains below, sequenced in a study of response to subunit inactivated influenza vaccine. MiXCR, run by TCRdb on the RT-PCR reads, gives a single entry per CDR3 protein. The sample includes more than 450,000 distinct CDR3 sequences, over 9% of them seen just once. The sample was also reused in another study, on T cells expressing NK-cell markers. As that study records: Production of TCR beta cDNA relied on 5'RACE template switching with UMIs.

The specimen was PBMCs from blood, collected on the day of vaccination. These TCRs come from a man aged 45-65 years who received an inactivated influenza vaccine.

This clonotype has at least ten counts. The CDR3, as DNA: TGTGCCATCATGGAGCGATCCACAGATACGCAGTATTTT. The encoded protein is CAIMERSTDTQYF. This chain uses TRBV10-3 with TRBJ2-3; D not certain. V was shortened by 7 bases and J by 2 bases, with 10 bases between the two germline ends. Germline values: CDR1 ENHRY, CDR2 SYGVKD. The CDR3 is made up of 13 amino acids.

The chain carries TRBV3-1 and TRBJ2-1; possibly TRBD2 for D (6 bases). The ends were cut back, 2 bases at V and 9 bases at J, with 8 bases in the middle. The CDR3 has 12 residues. Germline V gene data show CDR1 as LGHDT and CDR2 as YNNKEL (reference sequence). The DNA for the CDR3 is TGTGCCAGCAGCCAACAGGAGGGTGAGCAGTTCTTC. It specifies CASSQQEGEQFF.

This clonotype was detected only a few times. V and J are TRBV6-2 or TRBV6-3 and TRBJ2-1; TRBD2 agrees at 9 bases. CDR1 and CDR2 (germline): MNHEY, SVGEGT. The CDR3 has 18 amino acids. V was clipped by 0 bases and J by 7 bases; unmatched bases: 13. The CDR3 loop reads CASSYSTSSGRARNEQFF. The CDR3 coding sequence is TGTGCCAGCAGTTACTCGACTAGTAGCGGGAGAGCCAGGAATGAGCAGTTCTTC.

This clonotype was seen a handful of times. The chain links TRBV18 to TRBJ2-1, with D hard to call. The CDR3 sequence is 16 residues long. Trimming removed 1 base at V and 5 bases at J, with 15 bases between. CDR1 is KGHSH and CDR2 is LQKENI in the germline V gene. The CDR3 spells CASSPRVMAADNEQFF. The CDR3 DNA sequence: TGTGCCAGCTCACCACGGGTTATGGCCGCGGACAATGAGCAGTTCTTC.

This clonotype has just a few counts. The chain employs TRBV20-1 and TRBJ1-3, with D perhaps TRBD1 (5 bases). The CDR3 length is 13 residues. V gave up 1 base and J gave up 3 bases, with 7 bases separating them. In germline, CDR1 is DFQATT, CDR2 SNEGSKA (reference sequence). The CDR3, as DNA: TGCAGTGCTAGAGGGGGGGTTGGAAACACCATATATTTT. It specifies CSARGGVGNTIYF.

This clonotype has more than one count but fewer than ten. The chain recombines TRBV20-1 with TRBJ1-5; 9 positions match TRBD1. The CDR3 runs 16 residues. Germline lookup yields CDR1 DFQATT and CDR2 SNEGSKA (reference sequence). Trimming took 0 bases from V and 1 from J; bases not matched to a gene: 4. DNA for the CDR3: TGCAGTGCTAGAGAGTTAGGGACAGGGAGCAATCAGCCCCAGCATTTT. It translates to CSARELGTGSNQPQHF.

This clonotype was observed a handful of times. The rearrangement links TRBV6-7 to TRBJ1-2, with D unresolved. Being an ORF, TRBV6-7 has a function that is uncertain. CDR3 length equals 14 residues. Trimming stripped 2 bases from V and 2 bases from J, with 9 bases between. The CDR3: CASSYRKTNYGYTF. The CDR3 DNA follows: TGTGCCAGCAGTTACCGGAAAACGAACTATGGCTACACCTTC.

This chain links TRBV20-1 with TRBJ2-1; 7 bases match TRBD2. From germline, CDR1 is DFQATT and CDR2 SNEGSKA (reference sequence). The junction had 9 bases not matched to a gene; V was cut back by 1 base and J by 0 bases. The CDR3 spans 17 residues. CDR3 amino acids: CSARVSGAGISYNEQFF. CDR3 nucleotides: TGCAGTGCTAGAGTTAGTGGAGCGGGAATCTCCTACAATGAGCAGTTCTTC.

This clonotype was seen repeatedly, ten times or more. The chain has TRBV12-3 or TRBV12-4 and TRBJ1-4, with D perhaps TRBD1 (5 bases). Trimming removed 6 bases at V and 0 bases at J, with 11 bases between. CDR3 size: 15 residues. This CDR3 is CASSPGAATNEKLFF. The DNA of the CDR3 is TGTGCCAGCAGCCCCGGGGCTGCAACTAATGAAAAACTGTTTTTT.

This chain joins TRBV4-3 and TRBJ2-2, with 10 positions matching TRBD2. With V trimmed by 4 bases and J by 1 base, 3 bases remained unmatched. Germline lookup yields CDR1 LGHNA and CDR2 YSLEER. There are 16 residues in the CDR3. DNA of the CDR3: TGCGCCAGCAGCCTGCTAGCGGGGGTGAACACCGGGGAGCTGTTTTTT. It encodes CASSLLAGVNTGELFF.

This clonotype was seen more than once but under ten times. This rearrangement joins TRBV6-1 to TRBJ2-7, with TRBD1 matching over 7 bases. The trim removed 4 bases at V and 0 bases at J, leaving 6 bases unmatched. This CDR3 contains 15 residues. The germline gives CDR1 MNHNS, CDR2 SASEGT. The CDR3 protein is CASSGQGVNSYEQYF. For the CDR3, the DNA is TGTGCCAGCAGTGGACAGGGAGTAAACTCCTACGAGCAGTACTTC.

In this sample, this clonotype turned up a few times. This rearrangement joins TRBV29-1 to TRBJ2-7; D is perhaps TRBD2 (6 bases). The germline V and J ends were trimmed by 1 base and 7 bases, with 14 bases remaining between them. The germline gives CDR1 SQVTM, CDR2 ANQGSEA. This CDR3 has 13 amino acids. CDR3: CSVEARETGEQYF. CDR3 in DNA: TGCAGCGTTGAAGCCCGGGAGACGGGGGAGCAGTACTTC.

This clonotype appeared a few times. The rearrangement links TRBV12-3 or TRBV12-4 to TRBJ1-1; TRBD1 matches 7 bases. The CDR3 covers 15 residues. J gave up 0 bases and V 3 bases, and 4 bases lay outside the gene matches. CDR3 region: CASSFGTALNTEAFF. The CDR3 DNA follows: TGTGCCAGCAGTTTCGGGACAGCCCTGAACACTGAAGCTTTCTTT.

The rearrangement uses TRBV27 and TRBJ2-5; D not resolved. The germline CDR1 and CDR2 sequences are MNHEY and SMNVEV (reference sequence). This CDR3 comprises 13 residues. Trimming removed 6 bases from V and 3 bases from J, with 11 bases in between. The CDR3 sequence is CASSRRLEETQYF. For the CDR3, the DNA is TGTGCCAGCAGCCGTAGACTCGAAGAGACCCAGTACTTC.

The rearrangement links TRBV5-1 to TRBJ2-5; D is unresolved. Germline CDR1 SGHRS, CDR2 YFSETQ. V lost 0 bases to trimming and J lost 4 bases, with 10 bases between them. This CDR3 has 14 amino acids. The CDR3 nucleotides read TGCGCCAGCAGCTTGGGGACGGCCGCAGAGACCCAGTACTTC. It encodes CASSLGTAAETQYF. Using reference TRBV5-1 and TRBJ2-5 for the parts outside the CDR3, the full variable domain is KAGVTQTPRYLIKTRGQQVTLSCSPISGHRSVSWYQQTPGQGLQFLFEYFSETQRNKGNFPGRFSGRQFSNSRSEMNVSTLELGDSALYLCASSLGTAAETQYFGPGTRLLVL.

This clonotype turned up a few times. The chain has TRBV7-2 and TRBJ2-5, with D perhaps matching TRBD1 (5 bases). V lost 1 base to trimming and J lost 4 bases, with 13 bases between them. Germline loops: CDR1 SGHTA, CDR2 FQGNSA. The length of the CDR3 is 15 residues. The CDR3, as DNA: TGTGCCAGCAGCTTAGACGGCAGGGTGGGAGAGACCCAGTACTTC. Its translation is CASSLDGRVGETQYF.

The rearrangement joins TRBV27 to TRBJ2-7, with D tentatively TRBD1 (5 bases). Trimming took off 6 bases at V and 3 bases at J, with 12 bases between the two ends. CDR1 is MNHEY, CDR2 SMNVEV, per germline (reference sequence). The CDR3 runs 13 residues. The CDR3 DNA reads TGTGCCAGCAGAAAACAGGTCGTCTACGAGCAGTACTTC. Protein product: CASRKQVVYEQYF.